This T cell receptor (beta chain) was captured in a study of TIL therapy for anti-PD-1-resistant metastatic lung cancer. Study background: Tumors were harvested before any PD-1/PD-L1 blockade.

The V segment lost 4 bases and the J segment 0 bases; nucleotides outside the gene matches: 10. Germline assignment: CDR1 SGHRS and CDR2 YFSETQ. This CDR3 spans 16 amino acids. Noted time point: pre-treatment sample, taken before nivolumab and TIL therapy. This clone was counted a single time. Sequencing used immunoSEQ v3. Generated by immunoSEQ multiplex PCR, the TCRdb table keeps only in-frame clones and is missing some. The table shows 54,000 or so clones, with over 75% occurring only once. The sequences come from blood, collected at baseline. This chain joins TRBV5-1 and TRBJ2-7, with TRBD2 identical over 7 bases. The clonotype originates from a person aged 25-85 years with non-small cell lung cancer. The chain's CDR3 is CASSGSGPTSSYEQYF. The CDR3 bases are TGCGCCAGCAGCGGTAGCGGGCCGACTTCCTCCTACGAGCAGTACTTC.